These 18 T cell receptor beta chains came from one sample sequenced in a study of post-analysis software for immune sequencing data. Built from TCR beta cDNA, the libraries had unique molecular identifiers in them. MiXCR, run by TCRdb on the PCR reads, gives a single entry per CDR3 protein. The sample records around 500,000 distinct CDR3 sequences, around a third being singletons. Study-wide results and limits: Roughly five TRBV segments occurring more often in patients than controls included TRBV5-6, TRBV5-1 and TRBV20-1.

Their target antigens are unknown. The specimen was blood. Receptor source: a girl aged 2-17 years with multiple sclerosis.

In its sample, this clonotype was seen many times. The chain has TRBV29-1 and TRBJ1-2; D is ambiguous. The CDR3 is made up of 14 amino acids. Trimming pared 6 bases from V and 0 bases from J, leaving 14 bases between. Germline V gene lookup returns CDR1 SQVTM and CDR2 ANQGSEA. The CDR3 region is CSVSSLLANYGYTF. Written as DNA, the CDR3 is TGCAGCGTGTCAAGCCTCCTAGCTAACTATGGCTACACCTTC.

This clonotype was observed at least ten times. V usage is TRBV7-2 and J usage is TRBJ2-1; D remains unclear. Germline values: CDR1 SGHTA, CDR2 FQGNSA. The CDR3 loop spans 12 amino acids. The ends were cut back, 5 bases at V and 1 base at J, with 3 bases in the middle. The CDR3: CASSESYNEQFF. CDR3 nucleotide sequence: TGTGCCAGCAGCGAATCCTACAATGAGCAGTTCTTC.

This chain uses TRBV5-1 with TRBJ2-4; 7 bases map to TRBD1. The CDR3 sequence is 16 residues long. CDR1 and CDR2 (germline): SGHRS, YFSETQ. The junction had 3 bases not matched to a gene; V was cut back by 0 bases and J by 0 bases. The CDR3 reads CASSLVAGGAKNIQYF. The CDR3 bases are TGCGCCAGCAGCTTGGTGGCAGGGGGAGCCAAAAACATTCAGTACTTC.

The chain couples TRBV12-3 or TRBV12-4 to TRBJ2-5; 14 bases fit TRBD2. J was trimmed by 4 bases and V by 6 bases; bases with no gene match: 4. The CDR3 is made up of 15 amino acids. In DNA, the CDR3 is TGTGCCAGCAGCACCGGGACTAGCGGGGGAGAGACCCAGTACTTC. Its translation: CASSTGTSGGETQYF.

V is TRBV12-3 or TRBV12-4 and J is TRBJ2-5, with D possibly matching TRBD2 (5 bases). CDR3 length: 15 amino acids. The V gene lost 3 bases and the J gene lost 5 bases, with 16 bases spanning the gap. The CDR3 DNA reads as TGTGCCAGCAGTTTGTCCGACTATGATACGGAGACCCAGTACTTC. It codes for CASSLSDYDTETQYF.

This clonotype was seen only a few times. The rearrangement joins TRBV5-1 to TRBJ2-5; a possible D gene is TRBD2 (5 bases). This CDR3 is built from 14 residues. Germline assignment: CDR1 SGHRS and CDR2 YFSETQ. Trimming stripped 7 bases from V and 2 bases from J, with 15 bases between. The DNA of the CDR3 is TGCGCCAGCTGGGTCGGGGAGAGGCAAGAGACCCAGTACTTC. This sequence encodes CASWVGERQETQYF.

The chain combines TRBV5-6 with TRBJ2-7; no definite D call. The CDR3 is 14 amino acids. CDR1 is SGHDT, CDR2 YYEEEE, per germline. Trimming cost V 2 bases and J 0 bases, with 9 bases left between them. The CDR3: CASSFPGLSYEQYF. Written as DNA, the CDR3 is TGTGCCAGCAGCTTTCCAGGCCTCTCCTACGAGCAGTACTTC.

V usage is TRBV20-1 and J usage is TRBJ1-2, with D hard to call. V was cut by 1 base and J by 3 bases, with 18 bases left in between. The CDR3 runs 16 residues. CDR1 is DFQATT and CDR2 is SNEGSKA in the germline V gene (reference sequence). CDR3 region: CSARVWGRGSDYGYTF. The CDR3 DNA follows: TGCAGTGCTAGAGTTTGGGGTAGAGGGTCGGACTATGGCTACACCTTC.

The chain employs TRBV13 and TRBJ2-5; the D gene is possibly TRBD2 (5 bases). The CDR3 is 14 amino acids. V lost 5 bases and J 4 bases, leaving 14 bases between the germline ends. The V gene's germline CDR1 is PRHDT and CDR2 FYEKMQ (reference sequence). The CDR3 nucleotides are TGTGCCAGCAGCGCTCGGACTTTGGCAGAGACCCAGTACTTC. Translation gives CASSARTLAETQYF.

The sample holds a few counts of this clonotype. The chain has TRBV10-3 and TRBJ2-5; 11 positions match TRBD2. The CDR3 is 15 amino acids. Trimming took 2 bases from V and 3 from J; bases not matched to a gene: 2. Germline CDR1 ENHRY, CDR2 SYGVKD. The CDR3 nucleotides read TGTGCCATCAGTGAGCTAGCGGGGGGCAAAGAGACCCAGTACTTC. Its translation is CAISELAGGKETQYF.

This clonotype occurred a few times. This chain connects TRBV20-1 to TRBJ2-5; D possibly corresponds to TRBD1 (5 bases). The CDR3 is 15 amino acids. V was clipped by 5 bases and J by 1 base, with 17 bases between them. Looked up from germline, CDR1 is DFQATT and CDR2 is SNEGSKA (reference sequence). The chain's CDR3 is CSARNPQGPQETQYF. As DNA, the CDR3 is TGCAGTGCTCGGAACCCCCAGGGCCCCCAAGAGACCCAGTACTTC.

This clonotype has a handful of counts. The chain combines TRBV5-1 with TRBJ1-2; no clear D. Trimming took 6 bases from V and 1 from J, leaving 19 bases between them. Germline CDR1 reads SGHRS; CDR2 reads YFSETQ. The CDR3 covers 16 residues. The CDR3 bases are TGCGCCAGCAACTCAGGACCCAGTGGGCTTAACTATGGCTACACCTTC. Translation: CASNSGPSGLNYGYTF.

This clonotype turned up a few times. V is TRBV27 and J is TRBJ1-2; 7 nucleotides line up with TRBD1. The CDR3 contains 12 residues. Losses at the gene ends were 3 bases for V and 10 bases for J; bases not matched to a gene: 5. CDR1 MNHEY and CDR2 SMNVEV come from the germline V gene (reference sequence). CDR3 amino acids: CASSFPGTDYTF. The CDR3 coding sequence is TGTGCCAGCAGTTTCCCCGGGACAGACTACACCTTC.

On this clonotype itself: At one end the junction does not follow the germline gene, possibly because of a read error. The CDR3 protein is CASSLGTASGNPIYF. CDR3 nucleotide sequence: TGCGCCAGCAGCTTGGGGACGGCCTCTGGAAACCCCATATATTTT. The rearrangement joins TRBV5-1 to TRBJ1-3, with no clear D. CDR3 length: 15 residues. Germline V gene sequence: CDR1 SGHRS, CDR2 YFSETQ.

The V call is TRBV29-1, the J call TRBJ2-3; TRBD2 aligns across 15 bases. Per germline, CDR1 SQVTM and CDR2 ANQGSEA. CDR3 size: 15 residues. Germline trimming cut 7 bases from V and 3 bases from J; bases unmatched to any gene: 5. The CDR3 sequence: CSADGTSGGTDTQYF. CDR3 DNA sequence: TGCAGCGCCGATGGGACTAGCGGGGGGACAGATACGCAGTATTTT.

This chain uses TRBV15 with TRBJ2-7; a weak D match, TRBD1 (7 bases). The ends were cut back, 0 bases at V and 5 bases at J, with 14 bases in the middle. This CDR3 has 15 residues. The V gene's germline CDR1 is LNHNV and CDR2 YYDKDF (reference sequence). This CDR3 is CATSRDRAGGHEQYF. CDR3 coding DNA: TGTGCCACCAGCAGAGATCGGGCAGGGGGGCACGAGCAGTACTTC.

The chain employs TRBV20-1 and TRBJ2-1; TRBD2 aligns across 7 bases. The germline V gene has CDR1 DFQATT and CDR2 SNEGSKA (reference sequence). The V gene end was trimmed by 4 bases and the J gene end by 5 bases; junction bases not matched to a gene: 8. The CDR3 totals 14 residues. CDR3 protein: CSAIDPSGNNEQFF. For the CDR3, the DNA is TGCAGTGCTATCGATCCTAGCGGAAACAATGAGCAGTTCTTC.

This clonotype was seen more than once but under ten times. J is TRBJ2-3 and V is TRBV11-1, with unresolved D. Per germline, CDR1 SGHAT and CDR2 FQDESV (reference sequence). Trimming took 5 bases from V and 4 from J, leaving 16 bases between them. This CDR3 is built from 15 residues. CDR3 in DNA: TGTGCCAGCAGCGTAACGAACTATATATCAGATACGCAGTATTTT. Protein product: CASSVTNYISDTQYF.